The TCR beta chain described here comes from a study of T-cell reconstitution after alpha-beta-depleted transplantation in children (TCRdb year 2016). About the full investigation: Using TCR repertoire profiling, the study followed T-cell immune reconstitution in a quantitative way in children after TCRalphabeta/CD19-depleted allogeneic hematopoietic cell transplantation. General conclusions and limits of the study: The apparently early recovery of alphabetaT-cell counts about two months after transplant reportedly depended on only several hundred rapidly expanded clones that came from non-depleted graft cells. The high TCRbeta diversity at day 60 in some patients was ascribed to recipient T cells and intrathymic progenitors that had survived conditioning. Over subsequent months, a decline in hyperexpanded clone frequencies was noted, and after one year, T-cell counts and TCRbeta diversity were mostly ascribed to newly produced T cells.

Per the publication, the treatment or condition label means: allogeneic hematopoietic cell transplantation with graft depleted of TCRalphabeta T cells and CD19 B cells. The transplant recipients were children given TCRalphabeta/CD19-depleted allogeneic hematopoietic cell grafts. The method behind the library was PCR. The reads were generated on an Illumina HiSeq 2500. Molecular barcoding was employed in the preparation of TCR libraries, with unique molecular identifiers being used to normalize TCRbeta repertoire quantification. TCRdb itself trimmed the public reads at Q25 with fastp, ran MiXCR and retained productive beta chains. Rows matching on CDR3 protein sequence are summarized as one entry with the most common DNA and genes. For this sample the table gives about 290,000 distinct CDR3 sequences, of which around 7.3% were detected only once. The ten largest clones add up to over 7.5% of the sample.

In regard to this clonotype: No antigen is known for it. Qualities for individual bases were not recorded, and no much larger clone is one base off.

Including cysteine and phenylalanine, the CDR3 has 12 amino acids. The read is trimmed to its CDR3 DNA, 36 bases read in frame from base 1. The germline V gene (reference sequence) specifies SEHNR as CDR1 and FQNEAQ as CDR2. V is pared back by 3 bases and J by 10 bases, with 12 bases lying between the germline termini. This clonotype was obtained from a female patient between 2 and 15 years old who had a stem cell transplant for Fanconi anemia, so the T cells may come from the graft donor. This chain joins TRBV7-9 to TRBJ1-2; the D gene assignment is ambiguous. The starting material was peripheral blood, obtained 360 days after TCRalphabeta/CD19-depleted stem cell transplant. The nucleotide sequence reads as follows: TGTGCCAGCAGCTTGGGCCTGGTGGCCTACACCTTC. Its protein is CASSLGLVAYTF. The entire variable domain, with the stretches around the CDR3 drawn from the reference TRBV7-9 and TRBJ1-2 proteins, is DTGVSQNPRHKITKRGQNVTFRCDPISEHNRLYWYRQTLGQGPEFLTYFQNEAQLEKSRLLSDRFSAERPKGSFSTLEIQRTEQGDSAMYLCASSLGLVAYTFGSGTRLTVV.